This TCR beta chain is from a study of control samples from healthy donors and cancer patients. Data came from immunoSEQ multiplex PCR; TCRdb stores just in-frame clones and leaves some out. The table has about 89,000 clones, roughly 84% seen once. Germline CDR1 SGDLS, CDR2 YYNGEE. J lost 7 bases, V lost 3 bases, and 1 base had no gene match. CDR3 length equals 13 residues. This TCR was sampled from a woman aged 40 to 50 in good health. Source material: blood. The rearrangement joins TRBV9 to TRBJ1-2; TRBD1 agrees at 12 bases. This CDR3 is CASSAGQGAGYTF. The CDR3 nucleotides read TGTGCCAGCAGCGCGGGACAGGGGGCTGGCTACACCTTC.